Listed below are T cell receptor beta chains from one sample, sequenced in a study of PD-1 blockade in classical Hodgkin lymphoma. Some clones are missing from TCRdb's copy, which holds only in-frame ones; the method was immunoSEQ multiplex PCR. Of 24,000 or so clones in the sample, 65% to 80% are singletons; the top ten hold approximately 8%. Source: peripheral blood mononuclear cells (PBMCs), taken before the second cycle of nivolumab. The receptors were sampled from a human donor with classical Hodgkin lymphoma. The CDR3 runs from the conserved cysteine through the conserved F or W. A D gene is named only where the DNA matches it firmly. Rows give clone size only sometimes, using once, few, many, or a class for an expanded clone.

abundance: once; d_gene: -; j_gene: TRBJ1-3; v_gene: TRBV6-1; CDR3aa: CASSELRAAGNTIYF; CDR3nt: TGTGCCAGCAGTGAATTAAGGGCTGCAGGAAACACCATATATTTT
abundance: -; d_gene: -; j_gene: TRBJ2-7; v_gene: TRBV25-1; CDR3aa: CASSEFSLCWVEQYF; CDR3nt: TGTGCCAGCAGTGAATTCTCTCTCTGCTGGGTGGAGCAGTACTTC
abundance: -; d_gene: -; j_gene: TRBJ1-2; v_gene: TRBV4-1; CDR3aa: CASSQERRGGYGYTF; CDR3nt: TGCGCCAGCAGCCAAGAGAGGAGGGGCGGCTATGGCTACACCTTC
abundance: -; d_gene: -; j_gene: TRBJ2-1; v_gene: TRBV7-2; CDR3aa: CASSPLHSKQFF; CDR3nt: TGTGCCAGCAGCCCACTCCACTCAAAGCAGTTCTTC
abundance: -; d_gene: -; j_gene: TRBJ1-1; v_gene: TRBV5-1; CDR3aa: CASSLTGDTEAFF; CDR3nt: TGCGCCAGCAGCTTGACGGGGGACACTGAAGCTTTCTTT
abundance: -; d_gene: -; j_gene: TRBJ2-5; v_gene: TRBV4-3; CDR3aa: CASSRWGREETQYF; CDR3nt: TGCGCCAGCAGCCGATGGGGCAGGGAAGAGACCCAGTACTTC
abundance: few; d_gene: -; j_gene: TRBJ2-7; v_gene: TRBV14; CDR3aa: CASSRLYYEQYF; CDR3nt: TGTGCCAGCAGCCGATTATACTACGAGCAGTACTTC
abundance: -; d_gene: TRBD1; j_gene: TRBJ2-3; v_gene: TRBV28; CDR3aa: CASRPRDRGGTDTQYF; CDR3nt: TGTGCCAGCAGACCCCGGGACAGGGGGGGCACAGATACGCAGTATTTT
abundance: -; d_gene: -; j_gene: TRBJ2-7; v_gene: TRBV5-1; CDR3aa: CASSSSYEQYF; CDR3nt: TGCGCCAGCAGCTCCTCCTACGAGCAGTACTTC
abundance: -; d_gene: TRBD1; j_gene: TRBJ2-5; v_gene: TRBV2; CDR3aa: CASNFDRVETQYF; CDR3nt: TGTGCCAGCAATTTCGACAGGGTGGAGACCCAGTACTTC
abundance: -; d_gene: -; j_gene: TRBJ2-1; v_gene: TRBV15; CDR3aa: CATSDLRGGVFF; CDR3nt: TGTGCCACCAGCGACCTCCGAGGGGGGGTGTTCTTC
abundance: -; d_gene: -; j_gene: TRBJ1-2; v_gene: TRBV19; CDR3aa: CASSIGHFGYTF; CDR3nt: TGTGCCAGTAGTATAGGACATTTTGGCTACACCTTC
abundance: few; d_gene: -; j_gene: TRBJ1-1; v_gene: TRBV7-9; CDR3aa: CASSPVQGEAFF; CDR3nt: TGTGCCAGCAGCCCTGTACAGGGTGAAGCTTTCTTT
abundance: -; d_gene: -; j_gene: TRBJ2-3; v_gene: TRBV4-1; CDR3aa: CASGEQVRIADTQYF; CDR3nt: TGCGCCAGCGGCGAACAAGTCCGCATAGCAGATACGCAGTATTTT
abundance: -; d_gene: -; j_gene: TRBJ2-2; v_gene: TRBV5-5; CDR3aa: CASSLRDTKGAGELFF; CDR3nt: TGTGCCAGCAGCTTGCGGGACACAAAGGGGGCCGGGGAGCTGTTTTTT
abundance: -; d_gene: -; j_gene: TRBJ1-2; v_gene: TRBV7-9; CDR3aa: CASTRDVYNPTF; CDR3nt: TGTGCCAGCACGCGGGACGTCTATAATCCCACCTTC
abundance: -; d_gene: -; j_gene: TRBJ2-7; v_gene: TRBV9; CDR3aa: CASSVGEQLVYEQYF; CDR3nt: TGTGCCAGCAGCGTAGGCGAACAGCTAGTCTACGAGCAGTACTTC
abundance: once; d_gene: -; j_gene: TRBJ1-5; v_gene: TRBV28; CDR3aa: CASNGVGGDNQPQHF; CDR3nt: TGTGCCAGCAACGGGGTGGGGGGCGACAATCAGCCCCAGCATTTT
abundance: -; d_gene: TRBD2; j_gene: TRBJ2-3; v_gene: TRBV29-1; CDR3aa: CSVDGAGGDTDTQYF; CDR3nt: TGCAGCGTTGATGGAGCGGGGGGTGACACAGATACGCAGTATTTT
abundance: few; d_gene: -; j_gene: TRBJ1-1; v_gene: TRBV23-1; CDR3aa: CASEGRFKRGGDTEAFF; CDR3nt: TGCGCCAGCGAGGGGAGGTTTAAGAGAGGGGGGGACACTGAAGCTTTCTTT
abundance: -; d_gene: -; j_gene: TRBJ1-1; v_gene: TRBV11-2; CDR3aa: CASSLVGDTEAFF; CDR3nt: TGTGCCAGCAGCTTAGTAGGGGACACTGAAGCTTTCTTT
abundance: -; d_gene: -; j_gene: TRBJ2-7; v_gene: TRBV10-2; CDR3aa: CASSPDTSRSYEQYF; CDR3nt: TGCGCCAGCAGTCCGGACACTTCGCGCTCCTACGAGCAGTACTTC
abundance: once; d_gene: -; j_gene: TRBJ1-2; v_gene: TRBV5-1; CDR3aa: CASKGVGTSGYTF; CDR3nt: TGCGCCAGCAAGGGGGTGGGTACATCTGGCTACACCTTC
abundance: -; d_gene: -; j_gene: TRBJ1-2; v_gene: TRBV7-4; CDR3aa: CASSSHRVRGYTF; CDR3nt: TGTGCCAGCAGCTCACACAGGGTCCGCGGCTACACCTTC
abundance: -; d_gene: -; j_gene: TRBJ1-5; v_gene: TRBV19; CDR3aa: CASSLRGIFNQPQHF; CDR3nt: TGTGCCAGTAGTCTCCGCGGGATCTTCAATCAGCCCCAGCATTTT
abundance: -; d_gene: TRBD2; j_gene: TRBJ2-7; v_gene: TRBV19; CDR3aa: CASSIEGTSAAYEQYF; CDR3nt: TGTGCCAGTAGTATAGAGGGGACTAGCGCCGCCTACGAGCAGTACTTC
abundance: -; d_gene: TRBD2; j_gene: TRBJ2-3; v_gene: TRBV9; CDR3aa: CASSVDDPVREGTDTQYF; CDR3nt: TGTGCCAGCAGCGTAGATGATCCGGTTCGGGAGGGTACAGATACGCAGTATTTT
abundance: -; d_gene: TRBD2; j_gene: TRBJ2-7; v_gene: TRBV5-1; CDR3aa: CASSSRAGASYEQYF; CDR3nt: TGCGCCAGCAGCTCGCGAGCGGGAGCTTCCTACGAGCAGTACTTC
abundance: once; d_gene: -; j_gene: TRBJ1-1; v_gene: TRBV21-1; CDR3aa: CASSPDWGTEAFF; CDR3nt: TGTGCCAGCAGCCCCGACTGGGGGACTGAAGCTTTCTTT
abundance: -; d_gene: TRBD2; j_gene: TRBJ2-1; v_gene: TRBV5-1; CDR3aa: CASSIGLADYNEQFF; CDR3nt: TGCGCCAGTTCAATCGGACTAGCGGACTACAATGAGCAGTTCTTC
abundance: -; d_gene: TRBD1; j_gene: TRBJ2-1; v_gene: TRBV2; CDR3aa: CASSPNHRGYRFF; CDR3nt: TGTGCCAGCAGCCCGAACCACAGGGGATATCGGTTCTTC
abundance: -; d_gene: -; j_gene: TRBJ1-2; v_gene: TRBV5-1; CDR3aa: CASSLDVGVKYYGYTF; CDR3nt: TGCGCCAGCAGCTTGGATGTGGGGGTTAAATACTATGGCTACACCTTC
abundance: -; d_gene: -; j_gene: TRBJ2-1; v_gene: TRBV19; CDR3aa: CASRVRGSYNEQFF; CDR3nt: TGTGCCAGCCGTGTGAGGGGGTCCTACAATGAGCAGTTCTTC
abundance: -; d_gene: -; j_gene: TRBJ2-3; v_gene: TRBV27; CDR3aa: CASSPNPTLGADTQYF; CDR3nt: TGTGCCAGCAGCCCTAACCCTACCTTGGGAGCAGATACGCAGTATTTT
abundance: few; d_gene: TRBD2; j_gene: TRBJ2-7; v_gene: TRBV5-6; CDR3aa: CASSLLAGGPRYEQYF; CDR3nt: TGTGCCAGCAGCCTTCTAGCGGGAGGCCCTAGGTACGAGCAGTACTTC
abundance: -; d_gene: -; j_gene: TRBJ2-7; v_gene: TRBV9; CDR3aa: CASSVTTPSYEQYF; CDR3nt: TGTGCCAGCAGCGTGACGACTCCTTCCTACGAGCAGTACTTC
abundance: -; d_gene: TRBD1; j_gene: TRBJ2-7; v_gene: TRBV11-2; CDR3aa: CASSLGTGGGEQYF; CDR3nt: TGTGCCAGCAGCTTAGGGACAGGGGGTGGGGAGCAGTACTTC
abundance: -; d_gene: -; j_gene: TRBJ2-1; v_gene: TRBV5-6; CDR3aa: CASSLAGGRVFEQFF; CDR3nt: TGTGCCAGCAGCTTGGCTGGGGGCCGCGTATTTGAGCAGTTCTTC
abundance: few; d_gene: -; j_gene: TRBJ2-7; v_gene: TRBV28; CDR3aa: CASSLHDTGEQYF; CDR3nt: TGTGCCAGCAGTTTACACGACACAGGAGAGCAGTACTTC
abundance: -; d_gene: -; j_gene: TRBJ2-7; v_gene: TRBV7-2; CDR3aa: CASSLAYGYEQYF; CDR3nt: TGTGCCAGCAGCTTAGCGTACGGGTACGAGCAGTACTTC
abundance: -; d_gene: -; j_gene: TRBJ1-5; v_gene: TRBV7-8; CDR3aa: CASSLEGLSSNQPQHF; CDR3nt: TGTGCCAGCAGCTTAGAGGGGTTATCTAGCAATCAGCCCCAGCATTTT
abundance: once; d_gene: -; j_gene: TRBJ1-2; v_gene: TRBV11-3; CDR3aa: CASSLSNLNYGYTF; CDR3nt: TGTGCCAGCAGCTTATCCAACCTTAACTATGGCTACACCTTC
abundance: once; d_gene: -; j_gene: TRBJ1-5; v_gene: TRBV28; CDR3aa: CASSPRTGVGQPQHF; CDR3nt: TGTGCCAGCAGCCCCCGGACTGGAGTCGGCCAGCCCCAGCATTTT
abundance: -; d_gene: TRBD1; j_gene: TRBJ2-5; v_gene: TRBV4-3; CDR3aa: CASSQAHHRDRVRETQYF; CDR3nt: TGCGCCAGCAGCCAAGCCCATCACCGGGACAGGGTAAGAGAGACCCAGTACTTC
abundance: -; d_gene: -; j_gene: TRBJ2-2; v_gene: TRBV28; CDR3aa: CASSSPPSGTGELFF; CDR3nt: TGTGCCAGCAGTTCCCCTCCCTCGGGCACCGGGGAGCTGTTTTTT
abundance: -; d_gene: TRBD2; j_gene: TRBJ2-1; v_gene: TRBV29-1; CDR3aa: CSVEEGLAGDSYNEQFF; CDR3nt: TGCAGCGTTGAAGAGGGGCTAGCGGGGGACTCCTACAATGAGCAGTTCTTC
abundance: -; d_gene: -; j_gene: TRBJ2-2; v_gene: TRBV7-9; CDR3aa: CASSPHGNTRELFF; CDR3nt: TGTGCCAGCAGCCCACATGGGAACACCAGGGAGCTGTTTTTT
abundance: -; d_gene: -; j_gene: TRBJ1-5; v_gene: TRBV7-9; CDR3aa: CASSTLMGQPQHF; CDR3nt: TGTGCCAGCAGCACCCTGATGGGTCAGCCCCAGCATTTT